These 3 T cell receptor beta chains were all obtained from the same sample, sequenced in a study of T cells in Graves' hyperthyroidism and ophthalmopathy. Researchers took RNA transcripts and amplified the TCR beta CDR3 regions from them. The primer set for the first-round RT-PCR of the TCR CDR3 was HTBI. TCRdb fed the multiplex PCR reads into MiXCR, producing one record per CDR3 protein. The sample has around 200,000 distinct CDR3 sequences, 15% to 20% seen once. Input material: blood. The receptor set was obtained from a woman aged 50 to 60 with Graves' hyperthyroidism.

The sample holds many counts of this clonotype. The chain links TRBV20-1 to TRBJ1-5; no definite D call. The V end lost 7 bases, the J end lost 3 bases, and 10 bases lay between the germline ends. CDR1 and CDR2 (germline): DFQATT, SNEGSKA (reference sequence). This CDR3 region has 12 residues. As DNA, the CDR3 is TGCAGTGTCCTGGTTAACAATCAGCCCCAGCATTTT. Its translation is CSVLVNNQPQHF.

As regards this clonotype: A read error may be the cause here, since a much bigger clone is one base away. CDR3 coding DNA: TGTGCCAGCAGCGTTTCTAGCAGGGGCAACGAGCAGTACTTC. Amino acids: CASSVSSRGNEQYF. V usage is TRBV9 and J usage is TRBJ2-7; perhaps TRBD1 as D (6 bases). The CDR3 totals 14 residues. Between the trimmed V and J ends, which lost 2 bases and 5 bases, there was a span of 14 bases. Germline V gives CDR1 SGDLS, CDR2 YYNGEE.

Many counts were recorded for this clonotype. This chain uses TRBV2 with TRBJ2-4; 7 nucleotides align to TRBD1. The CDR3 covers 18 residues. Germline lookup yields CDR1 SNHLY and CDR2 FYNNEI. V trimming: 3 bases; J trimming: 2 bases; junction bases outside the gene matches: 13. CDR3 in DNA: TGTGCCAGCAGTGACCGCCAAAGACAGGGCGCCACCAAAAACATTCAGTACTTC. Protein: CASSDRQRQGATKNIQYF.